These T cell receptor beta chains were read from a single sample in a study of response to subunit inactivated influenza vaccine. MiXCR, run by TCRdb on the RT-PCR reads, gives a single entry per CDR3 protein. This repertoire shows about 800,000 distinct CDR3 sequences, 21% found once; its top ten account for 10%. The starting material was PBMCs from blood, obtained 5 days after vaccination. The origin of the receptors is a man aged 50 to 59 who received an inactivated influenza vaccine. The CDR3 runs from the conserved cysteine through the conserved F or W. The D gene is left open where the match is weak. Part of the rows lack a size; the others show once, few, many or a class for expanded clones.

NA | TRBJ2-7 | NA | TRBV5-1 | TGCGCCAGCAGCTTCGAGCGTCACGAGCAGTACTTC | CASSFERHEQYF
many | TRBJ2-5 | NA | TRBV12-3/TRBV12-4 | TGTGCCAGCAGCTTAGGCACAGGGGAGACCCAGTACTTC | CASSLGTGETQYF
NA | TRBJ2-1 | TRBD2 | TRBV11-2 | TGTGCCAGCAGCTTAACCATAGCGGGGAGGAGCTCCTACAATGAGCAGTTCTTC | CASSLTIAGRSSYNEQFF
NA | TRBJ2-2 | TRBD2 | TRBV20-1 | TGCAGTGCTAGAGGGCTAGCGGGGGTCAACACCGGGGAGCTGTTTTTT | CSARGLAGVNTGELFF
few | TRBJ2-2 | TRBD2 | TRBV20-1 | TGCAGTGCTAGAGATTTGACTAGCGGGGACACCGGGGAGCTGTTTTTT | CSARDLTSGDTGELFF
many | TRBJ2-1 | TRBD1 | TRBV11-2 | TGTGCCAGCAGCTTCCGCGGACAGGGGAGCTCCTACAATGAGCAGTTCTTC | CASSFRGQGSSYNEQFF
few | TRBJ2-7 | NA | TRBV7-2 | TGTGCCAGCAGACTAACGGCCGGCGCTCGTAACGAGCAGTACTTC | CASRLTAGARNEQYF
NA | TRBJ2-5 | NA | TRBV7-2 | TGTGCCAGCAGCTTAGGGAGACAGTGGGAGACCCAGTACTTC | CASSLGRQWETQYF
many | TRBJ2-1 | TRBD2 | TRBV9 | TGTGCCAGCAGCGTAGTAACTAGCGACAATGAGCAGTTCTTC | CASSVVTSDNEQFF
NA | TRBJ2-7 | TRBD2 | TRBV6-1 | TGTGCCAGCAGCCGTCACCTAGCGGGCAGGGACTACGAGCAGTACTTC | CASSRHLAGRDYEQYF
NA | TRBJ2-7 | NA | TRBV6-1 | TGTGCCAGCAGACCCTGGGAGGGGGCCGAGCAGTACTTC | CASRPWEGAEQYF
many | TRBJ2-5 | NA | TRBV10-3 | TGTGCCATCAGTGAACAGGACTGGTACCAAGAGACCCAGTACTTC | CAISEQDWYQETQYF
NA | TRBJ2-5 | NA | TRBV7-9 | TGTGCCAGCACTATCTCGGGGGGCGCGGAGACCCAGTACTTC | CASTISGGAETQYF